The 31 T cell receptor beta chains below come from one sample, sequenced in a study of T cells after yellow fever vaccination. MiXCR, run by TCRdb on the 5' RACE reads, gives a single entry per CDR3 protein. The data hold some 340,000 distinct CDR3 sequences, with about 4% observed a single time. The source was PBMCs, collected 5 days after the yellow fever booster vaccination. These receptors all stem from a man aged 18 to 30 who received the YFV17D yellow fever vaccine.

There are a few counts of this clonotype. The chain links TRBV20-1 to TRBJ2-3, with TRBD2 matching over 7 bases. The CDR3 totals 16 residues. Looked up from germline, CDR1 is DFQATT and CDR2 is SNEGSKA (reference sequence). Trimming took 0 bases from V and 1 from J; bases not matched to a gene: 7. CDR3 protein: CSARDPIAGGTDTQYF. CDR3 sequence (DNA): TGCAGTGCTAGAGACCCTATCGCGGGAGGCACAGATACGCAGTATTTT.

In its sample, this clonotype was seen a few times. The genes are TRBV18 and TRBJ1-6; no clear D. CDR1 is KGHSH, CDR2 LQKENI, per germline. The V and J ends lost 3 bases and 8 bases respectively, with 11 bases between them. This CDR3 contains 14 residues. CDR3 DNA: TGTGCCAGCTCACCGGTTGCGGTTGATTCACCCCTCCACTTT. This sequence encodes CASSPVAVDSPLHF.

V usage is TRBV19 and J usage is TRBJ1-1; D is possibly TRBD1 (5 bases). Germline V CDR1 and CDR2: LNHDA, SQIVND (reference sequence). V was trimmed by 0 bases and J by 1 base, leaving 12 bases between them. The CDR3 spans 16 residues. CDR3 DNA sequence: TGTGCCAGTAGTATAGATAGCCCTACAGGGAACACTGAAGCTTTCTTT. It specifies CASSIDSPTGNTEAFF.

In its sample, this clonotype was seen a few times. This sequence joins TRBV7-2 and TRBJ2-7; D may correspond to TRBD1 or TRBD2 (5 bases each). Germline CDR1 SGHTA, CDR2 FQGNSA. Trimming took 2 bases from V and 5 from J, leaving 7 bases between them. The CDR3 is made up of 12 amino acids. The CDR3 coding sequence is TGTGCCAGCAGCTTATTGGGGGACGAGCAGTACTTC. The encoded protein is CASSLLGDEQYF.

This clonotype has only a few counts. This sequence joins TRBV2 and TRBJ2-7, with D perhaps matching TRBD1 or TRBD2 (5 bases each). V was clipped by 7 bases and J by 0 bases, with 13 bases between them. This CDR3 region has 14 residues. Per the germline V gene, CDR1 is SNHLY and CDR2 is FYNNEI. CDR3 bases: TGTGCCAGCAAATCCGGGGCTAACTCCTACGAGCAGTACTTC. It yields the protein CASKSGANSYEQYF.

This chain uses TRBV9 with TRBJ2-3; D perhaps matches TRBD2 (6 bases). This CDR3 comprises 17 residues. The V gene's germline CDR1 is SGDLS and CDR2 YYNGEE. The V and J ends lost 1 base and 1 base respectively, with 16 bases between them. The chain's CDR3 is CASSVLGGGSGTDTQYF. Written as DNA, the CDR3 is TGTGCCAGCAGCGTACTGGGGGGTGGGAGCGGCACAGATACGCAGTATTTT. Variable domain in full (rest from reference TRBV9 and TRBJ2-3): DSGVTQTPKHLITATGQRVTLRCSPRSGDLSVYWYQQSLDQGLQFLIQYYNGEERAKGNILERFSAQQFPDLHSELNLSSLELGDSALYFCASSVLGGGSGTDTQYFGPGTRLTVL.

This clonotype was detected a few times. This chain uses TRBV28 with TRBJ1-5; perhaps TRBD1 as D (6 bases). V lost 7 bases to trimming and J lost 2 bases, with 18 bases between them. The CDR3 is made up of 16 amino acids. Germline V lookup: CDR1 MDHEN, CDR2 SYDVKM. The CDR3 DNA reads TGTGCCAGCACTAACAGGGAAGGGAGCGGCAATCAGCCCCAGCATTTT. The encoded protein is CASTNREGSGNQPQHF.

This clonotype was counted ten times or more. The CDR3 nucleotides are TGTGCCAGCAGCTTAGCGGGGGGCGGCTATGAGCAGTTCTTC. Translated: CASSLAGGGYEQFF. V and J are TRBV7-3 and TRBJ2-1; 8 positions agree with TRBD2. The germline V gene encodes CDR1 SGHTA and CDR2 FQGTGA. The trim removed 2 bases at V and 8 bases at J, leaving 5 bases unmatched. The CDR3 sequence is 14 residues long.

CDR3 sequence (DNA): TGTGCCAGCAGCCGCGTGACGGACTACACCTTC. Translating gives CASSRVTDYTF. This chain connects TRBV6-2 or TRBV6-3 to TRBJ1-2; D not resolved. Trimming pared 6 bases from V and 10 bases from J, leaving 12 bases between. There are 11 residues in the CDR3. CDR1 is MNHEY and CDR2 is SVGEGT in the germline V gene.

This clonotype has a handful of counts. The rearrangement uses TRBV10-3 and TRBJ1-6; 9 nucleotides align to TRBD1. The CDR3 spans 13 residues. The germline CDR1 and CDR2 sequences are ENHRY and SYGVKD. The V and J ends lost 4 bases and 13 bases, in that order; junction bases with no gene match: 5. CDR3 bases: TGTGCCATCAGTGGACAGGGGGTATCGCCCCTCCACTTT. Translation: CAISGQGVSPLHF.

V gene TRBV20-1 combines with J gene TRBJ2-5; maybe TRBD1 (6 bases). The CDR3 sequence is 15 residues long. CDR1 and CDR2 from the germline V gene are DFQATT and SNEGSKA (reference sequence). The V and J ends lost 4 bases and 0 bases respectively, with 15 bases between them. The CDR3 nucleotides are TGCAGTGCTACCCACCTCGACAGGAACCAAGAGACCCAGTACTTC. It yields the protein CSATHLDRNQETQYF.

This clonotype has at least ten counts. The J gene is TRBJ2-5, the V gene TRBV7-3; D gene unclear. V lost 1 base and J lost 4, with 7 bases in between. This CDR3 contains 13 residues. CDR1 is SGHTA, CDR2 FQGTGA, per germline. The CDR3 protein is CASSLNLGETQYF. CDR3 in DNA: TGTGCCAGCAGCTTAAACCTCGGAGAGACCCAGTACTTC.

V gene TRBV7-8 combines with J gene TRBJ1-2, with 8 bases matching TRBD1. The V gene's germline CDR1 is SGHVS and CDR2 FQNEAQ. The CDR3 contains 13 residues. V was clipped by 5 bases and J by 8 bases; unmatched bases: 7. This CDR3 is CASSPDRVHGYTF. The CDR3 nucleotides are TGTGCCAGCAGCCCGGACAGGGTTCACGGCTACACCTTC.

This clonotype was counted only a few times. This chain links TRBV19 with TRBJ1-2; TRBD1 might be the D (6 bases). V lost 6 bases to trimming and J lost 4 bases, with 12 bases between them. Germline CDR1 reads LNHDA; CDR2 reads SQIVND (reference sequence). This CDR3 comprises 13 residues. The DNA for the CDR3 is TGTGCCAGTAGACTAGGACAGCGCTATGGCTACACCTTC. This sequence encodes CASRLGQRYGYTF.

The chain couples TRBV29-1 to TRBJ2-2; possibly TRBD1 for D (6 bases). V lost 7 bases, J lost 3 bases, and 12 bases lay in between. Per germline, CDR1 SQVTM and CDR2 ANQGSEA. The length of the CDR3 is 13 residues. CDR3: CSAGTQYTGELFF. The CDR3 region has the DNA TGCAGCGCCGGGACACAGTACACCGGGGAGCTGTTTTTT.

In its sample, this clonotype was seen a few times. The chain uses TRBV20-1 and TRBJ2-3; D is undetermined. Germline lookup yields CDR1 DFQATT and CDR2 SNEGSKA (reference sequence). V lost 4 bases, J lost 6 bases, and 14 bases lay in between. The CDR3 totals 13 residues. The CDR3 is CSAILGLGDTQYF. CDR3 nucleotide sequence: TGCAGTGCTATACTGGGGTTAGGTGATACGCAGTATTTT.

This clonotype came up a few times. The rearrangement joins TRBV29-1 to TRBJ1-2; a weak D match, TRBD1 (6 bases). V dropped 0 bases and J dropped 2 bases, with 10 bases sitting between them. The CDR3 consists of 14 residues. Germline CDR1 and CDR2: SQVTM and ANQGSEA. CDR3 coding DNA: TGCAGCGTTGAAGACAGACAGGCCAACTATGGCTACACCTTC. It yields the protein CSVEDRQANYGYTF.

The rearrangement joins TRBV10-1 to TRBJ2-1; D unresolved. V lost 6 bases and J 5 bases, leaving 14 bases between the germline ends. The CDR3 consists of 14 residues. Germline V gene data show CDR1 as WNHNN and CDR2 as SYGVQD (reference sequence). CDR3 loop: CASRAGSTNNEQFF. In DNA form, the CDR3 reads TGCGCCAGCAGAGCCGGTTCAACCAACAATGAGCAGTTCTTC.

This clonotype was seen ten or more times. The chain employs TRBV7-9 and TRBJ2-3; D uncertain. The CDR3 totals 14 residues. The V gene lost 3 bases and the J gene lost 5 bases, with 12 bases spanning the gap. CDR1 is SEHNR, CDR2 FQNEAQ, per germline (reference sequence). The CDR3 here is CASSFSEKKDTQYF. CDR3 nucleotides: TGTGCCAGCAGCTTTAGTGAGAAAAAAGATACGCAGTATTTT.

V gene TRBV5-5 combines with J gene TRBJ2-5, with 13 positions matching TRBD2. The V gene's germline CDR1 is SGHKS and CDR2 YYEKEE (reference sequence). The CDR3 contains 15 residues. V trimming: 4 bases; J trimming: 6 bases; junction bases outside the gene matches: 6. The CDR3 here is CASSPRLAGGQTQYF. For the CDR3, the DNA is TGTGCCAGCAGCCCCCGACTAGCGGGGGGCCAGACCCAGTACTTC.

This rearrangement joins TRBV30 to TRBJ1-6, with D possibly matching TRBD1 (6 bases). In germline, CDR1 is GTSNPN, CDR2 SVGIG (reference sequence). The CDR3 sequence is 15 residues long. Trimming pared 6 bases from V and 8 bases from J, leaving 20 bases between. The CDR3, as DNA: TGTGCCTGCTCCCTCTTGACAGGTGGCGATTCACCCCTCCACTTT. Translated: CACSLLTGGDSPLHF.

This clonotype was seen a few times. The rearrangement uses TRBV7-2 and TRBJ2-1; D uncertain. V gave up 4 bases and J gave up 2 bases, with 9 bases separating them. Per the germline V gene, CDR1 is SGHTA and CDR2 is FQGNSA. This CDR3 is 14 amino acids long. The CDR3 loop reads CASSSRQTYNEQFF. CDR3 sequence (DNA): TGTGCCAGCAGCTCCAGGCAGACCTACAATGAGCAGTTCTTC.

J is TRBJ2-3 and V is TRBV29-1; maybe TRBD2 (5 bases). The CDR3 has 14 amino acids. Between the trimmed V and J ends, which lost 1 base and 1 base, there was a span of 9 bases. The germline gives CDR1 SQVTM, CDR2 ANQGSEA. The CDR3, as DNA: TGCAGCGTTGAAGTAGCGATGGGCACAGATACGCAGTATTTT. Amino acid sequence: CSVEVAMGTDTQYF.

The J gene is TRBJ2-2, the V gene TRBV7-2; 7 bases fit TRBD1. V lost 8 bases and J lost 2; bases outside the gene matches: 5. The CDR3 extends over 14 amino acids. The V gene's germline CDR1 is SGHTA and CDR2 FQGNSA. Written as DNA, the CDR3 is TGTGCCAGCGTCGACAGGGCCAACACCGGGGAGCTGTTTTTT. Protein sequence: CASVDRANTGELFF. Full variable domain (remainder filled in from reference TRBV7-2 and TRBJ2-2): GAGVSQSPSNKVTEKGKDVELRCDPISGHTALYWYRQSLGQGLEFLIYFQGNSAPDKSGLPSDRFSAERTGGSVSTLTIQRTQQEDSAVYLCASVDRANTGELFFGEGSRLTVL.

The chain links TRBV12-3 or TRBV12-4 to TRBJ1-5, with a possible D match to TRBD1 (6 bases). The CDR3 is made up of 15 amino acids. V was pared by 3 bases and J by 4 bases, with 13 bases between. CDR3 sequence reads: CASSFRGDDNQPQHF. In DNA, the CDR3 is TGTGCCAGCAGTTTTAGGGGGGATGATAATCAGCCCCAGCATTTT.

This clonotype was picked up a small number of times. This chain uses TRBV12-3 or TRBV12-4 with TRBJ2-7, with D possibly TRBD2 on 5 matching bases. V dropped 5 bases and J dropped 6 bases, with 20 bases sitting between them. The CDR3 spans 15 residues. The DNA of the CDR3 is TGTGCCAGCAGTAATTCTTCGGAGGAAGTTCTCGAGCAGTACTTC. Its protein product is CASSNSSEEVLEQYF.

J is TRBJ2-5 and V is TRBV2, with D perhaps TRBD2 (6 bases). The CDR3 covers 13 residues. V lost 5 bases and J lost 5, with 12 bases in between. Germline V lookup: CDR1 SNHLY, CDR2 FYNNEI. The CDR3, as DNA: TGTGCCAGCAGTCCTGAGGGGAGGGAGACCCAGTACTTC. Amino acid sequence: CASSPEGRETQYF. Using reference TRBV2 and TRBJ2-5 for the parts outside the CDR3, the full variable domain is EPEVTQTPSHQVTQMGQEVILRCVPISNHLYFYWYRQILGQKVEFLVSFYNNEISEKSEIFDDQFSVERPDGSNFTLKIRSTKLEDSAMYFCASSPEGRETQYFGPGTRLLVL.

This CDR3 reads CASSLSGSANEKLFF. CDR3 sequence (DNA): TGTGCCAGCAGTTTATCAGGCAGTGCGAATGAAAAACTGTTTTTT. The rearrangement links TRBV27 to TRBJ1-4; D call uncertain. In germline, CDR1 is MNHEY, CDR2 SMNVEV (reference sequence). The length of the CDR3 is 15 residues. Trimming pared 0 bases from V and 5 bases from J, leaving 10 bases between. Looking up the rest from reference TRBV27 and TRBJ1-4 gives the full variable domain: EAQVTQNPRYLITVTGKKLTVTCSQNMNHEYMSWYRQDPGLGLRQIYYSMNVEVTDKGDVPEGYKVSRKEKRNFPLILESPSPNQTSLYFCASSLSGSANEKLFFGSGTQLSVL.

The chain employs TRBV10-3 and TRBJ1-1; no reliable D call. V shed 10 bases and J shed 1 base, with 13 bases lying between them. This CDR3 spans 13 amino acids. Germline-derived CDR1 and CDR2 are ENHRY and SYGVKD. The CDR3, as DNA: TGTGCCACTTACAGTGGTGAGAACACTGAAGCTTTCTTT. It yields the protein CATYSGENTEAFF.

This clonotype was detected many times. The chain links TRBV5-1 to TRBJ2-3; D perhaps matches TRBD2 (6 bases). Trimming cost V 0 bases and J 6 bases, with 14 bases left between them. Germline CDR1 SGHRS, CDR2 YFSETQ. The CDR3 totals 15 residues. The CDR3 sequence is CASSLEAGRRDTQYF. As DNA, the CDR3 is TGCGCCAGCAGCTTGGAGGCGGGGCGGCGGGATACGCAGTATTTT.

This clonotype came up a few times. The J gene is TRBJ2-3, the V gene TRBV4-3, with 10 bases lining up with TRBD2. Germline V lookup: CDR1 LGHNA, CDR2 YSLEER. With 0 bases clipped from V and 4 bases from J, the junction kept 7 bases outside the gene matches. The CDR3 covers 17 residues. CDR3 DNA sequence: TGCGCCAGCAGCCAAGATCTGACTAGCGGGCGGGCAGATACGCAGTATTTT. Residues: CASSQDLTSGRADTQYF.